The 17 T cell receptor beta chains listed next were all sequenced from one sample in a study of T cells of healthy individuals. MiXCR, run by TCRdb on the 5' RACE reads, gives a single entry per CDR3 protein. In the table there are around 98,000 distinct CDR3 sequences, approximately 15% of which are singletons. The receptors stem from a human donor in good health.

This chain uses TRBV20-1 with TRBJ2-3, with D uncertain. The CDR3 sequence is 14 residues long. The V end lost 1 base, the J end lost 2 bases, and 10 bases lay between the germline ends. In germline, CDR1 is DFQATT, CDR2 SNEGSKA (reference sequence). CDR3 coding DNA: TGCAGTGCTAGAGTGGCAGGCGCCACAGATACGCAGTATTTT. It encodes CSARVAGATDTQYF.

The gene calls are TRBV7-2 and TRBJ2-3; possible D gene TRBD1, 6 bases. Between the trimmed V and J ends, which lost 1 base and 4 bases, there was a span of 15 bases. CDR3 size: 16 residues. Germline CDR1 SGHTA, CDR2 FQGNSA. CDR3 loop: CASSLGLRGFADTQYF. For the CDR3, the DNA is TGTGCCAGCAGCTTAGGACTCAGGGGATTTGCAGATACGCAGTATTTT.

This sequence joins TRBV3-1 and TRBJ2-1; possibly TRBD2 for D (5 bases). Germline CDR1 and CDR2: LGHDT and YNNKEL (reference sequence). With 2 bases removed from V and 5 bases from J, the gap between germline ends came to 13 bases. The CDR3 is 15 residues long. The CDR3 bases are TGTGCCAGCAGCCAACGAGGGCCAAGAGACAATGAGCAGTTCTTC. Its translation: CASSQRGPRDNEQFF.

This clonotype came up a few times. The chain couples TRBV6-5 to TRBJ2-5; a possible D gene is TRBD2 (6 bases). Between the trimmed V and J ends, which lost 6 bases and 2 bases, there was a span of 13 bases. Germline CDR1 and CDR2: MNHEY and SVGAGI. The CDR3 contains 14 residues. CDR3 region: CASRAPGAQETQYF. The CDR3 DNA sequence: TGTGCCAGCAGAGCCCCGGGAGCTCAAGAGACCCAGTACTTC.

The CDR3 region is CASRQTGLTGANVLTF. The CDR3 region has the DNA TGTGCCAGCAGGCAGACAGGTCTGACTGGGGCCAACGTCCTGACTTTC. The chain employs TRBV28 and TRBJ2-6; maybe TRBD1 (6 bases). The CDR3 totals 16 residues. Between the trimmed V and J ends, which lost 6 bases and 2 bases, there was a span of 14 bases. CDR1 and CDR2 (germline): MDHEN, SYDVKM. Using reference TRBV28 and TRBJ2-6 for the parts outside the CDR3, the full variable domain is DVKVTQSSRYLVKRTGEKVFLECVQDMDHENMFWYRQDPGLGLRLIYFSYDVKMKEKGDIPEGYSVSREKKERFSLILESASTNQTSMYLCASRQTGLTGANVLTFGAGSRLTVL.

This clonotype occurred a few times. The J gene is TRBJ2-1, the V gene TRBV28; 7 bases align to TRBD1. V trimming: 7 bases; J trimming: 4 bases; junction bases outside the gene matches: 13. Germline V gives CDR1 MDHEN, CDR2 SYDVKM. This CDR3 has 16 amino acids. For the CDR3, the DNA is TGTGCCAGCAAGAACCGCCGAGGGGGCTCGTACAATGAGCAGTTCTTC. Protein product: CASKNRRGGSYNEQFF.

This clonotype was seen once. The chain joins TRBV4-3 to TRBJ2-7; weak D call: TRBD1 (5 bases). Germline V gives CDR1 LGHNA, CDR2 YSLEER. Between the trimmed V and J ends, which lost 0 bases and 0 bases, there was a span of 6 bases. This CDR3 is built from 14 residues. The CDR3: CASSQDRVSYEQYF. Written as DNA, the CDR3 is TGCGCCAGCAGCCAAGACAGGGTCTCCTACGAGCAGTACTTC.

To note about this clonotype: Compared with germline, one end of the junction differs, possibly owing to a read error. The gene calls are TRBV6-4 and TRBJ2-6; a possible D gene is TRBD1 (6 bases). This CDR3 has 17 residues. Germline V CDR1 and CDR2: MRHNA, SNTAGT. Here the CDR3 reads CASSEQGSSSGANVLNF. The CDR3, as DNA: TGTGCCAGCAGTGAGCAGGGGTCGAGCTCTGGGGCCAACGTCCTGAATTTC.

CDR3 nucleotides: TGTGCCAGCAGTCACCAATCATTTGAACAGGGGCGGCAGCCCCAGCATTTT. It translates to CASSHQSFEQGRQPQHF. The J gene is TRBJ1-5, the V gene TRBV12-3 or TRBV12-4; 7 nucleotides line up with TRBD1. This CDR3 region has 17 residues. J gave up 7 bases and V 5 bases, and 17 bases lay outside the gene matches.

At least ten counts were recorded for this clonotype. The V gene is TRBV4-1, the J gene TRBJ2-5, with TRBD2 matching over 7 bases. The CDR3 loop spans 16 amino acids. Germline V gene lookup returns CDR1 MGHRA and CDR2 YSYEKL. V dropped 1 base and J dropped 1; count of bases not matched to a gene: 6. CDR3: CASSQGVAGVQETQYF. The DNA of the CDR3 is TGCGCCAGCAGCCAAGGAGTAGCGGGTGTCCAAGAGACCCAGTACTTC.

This clonotype was counted a few times. J is TRBJ1-2 and V is TRBV6-5; possible D gene TRBD1, 5 bases. Trimming cost V 6 bases and J 4 bases, with 15 bases left between them. CDR3 length: 14 residues. Looked up from germline, CDR1 is MNHEY and CDR2 is SVGAGI. CDR3 DNA: TGTGCCAGCAGAGACCCCCTTGGGACCTATGGCTACACCTTC. Encoded protein: CASRDPLGTYGYTF.

This clonotype was observed at least ten times. The chain employs TRBV7-9 and TRBJ2-1, with D perhaps matching TRBD1 or TRBD2 (5 bases each). The germline V gene encodes CDR1 SEHNR and CDR2 FQNEAQ (reference sequence). The CDR3 sequence is 15 residues long. Trimming stripped 5 bases from V and 1 base from J, with 12 bases between. This CDR3 is CASSLRDGSYNEQFF. The DNA for the CDR3 is TGTGCCAGCAGCCTCCGGGACGGATCCTACAATGAGCAGTTCTTC.

The rearrangement links TRBV20-1 to TRBJ2-6; TRBD1 matches at 10 bases. In germline, CDR1 is DFQATT, CDR2 SNEGSKA (reference sequence). V lost 5 bases to trimming and J lost 0 bases; unmatched junction nucleotides: 4. This CDR3 has 16 amino acids. CDR3: CSASDRGSSGANVLTF. The DNA for the CDR3 is TGCAGTGCTTCGGACAGGGGGAGCTCTGGGGCCAACGTCCTGACTTTC.

The V gene is TRBV9, the J gene TRBJ1-2, with a weak D call TRBD1 (5 bases). The germline V gene has CDR1 SGDLS and CDR2 YYNGEE. CDR3 length equals 14 residues. Trimming pared 0 bases from V and 5 bases from J, leaving 11 bases between. CDR3 loop: CASSVVEGNYGYTF. The CDR3 region has the DNA TGTGCCAGCAGCGTAGTTGAGGGGAATTATGGCTACACCTTC.

This chain uses TRBV7-8 with TRBJ1-1; D is uncertain. Trimming took 2 bases from V and 3 from J, leaving 10 bases between them. The V gene's germline CDR1 is SGHVS and CDR2 FQNEAQ. This CDR3 has 14 residues. DNA of the CDR3: TGTGCCAGCAGCTTACAAAAGGCAGACACTGAAGCTTTCTTT. It yields the protein CASSLQKADTEAFF.

V gene TRBV20-1 combines with J gene TRBJ2-7; 11 bases match TRBD2. The CDR3 has 15 residues. J gave up 2 bases and V 6 bases, and 9 bases lay outside the gene matches. The germline CDR1 and CDR2 sequences are DFQATT and SNEGSKA (reference sequence). The CDR3, as DNA: TGCAGTGCCAAATCCGGGACTAGCGGAACCTACGAGCAGTACTTC. This encodes CSAKSGTSGTYEQYF.

The J gene is TRBJ2-7, the V gene TRBV5-6, with a weak D call TRBD1 (5 bases). V gave up 2 bases and J gave up 3 bases, with 9 bases separating them. This CDR3 is 13 amino acids long. The V gene's germline CDR1 is SGHDT and CDR2 YYEEEE. The CDR3 protein is CASSLVQGYEQYF. As DNA, the CDR3 is TGTGCCAGCAGCTTAGTTCAGGGCTACGAGCAGTACTTC.